Given below is one T cell receptor beta chain in context. The antigen is not known. TCRB transcripts that were expressed got sequenced, as all of the isolated RNA had been reverse transcribed. Assay: immunoSEQ multiplex PCR; the TCRdb copy retains only in-frame clones and omits some. The table includes hundreds of thousands of clones, roughly 13% detected once. This specimen belongs to a study of beta chain features in type 1 diabetes. Trimming at V came to 4 bases and at J to 2 bases, leaving 6 bases not matched to a gene. The CDR3 contains 15 residues. CDR1 and CDR2 (germline): MDHEN, SYDVKM. Broader study findings: The analysis here could not establish whether HLA type shapes TCRB rearrangement.

Source material: naive CD4+ T cells from blood. The sequence was collected from a man between 18 and 29 years old in good health. The chain carries TRBV28 and TRBJ2-7; 9 positions agree with TRBD1. The CDR3 sequence is CASSSPGQGPYEQYF. For the CDR3, the DNA is TGTGCCAGCAGTTCTCCGGGACAGGGACCCTACGAGCAGTACTTC.